This TCR beta chain appears in the sequencing data of a study of metastatic and nonmetastatic thyroid tumors (TCRdb year 2020). About the investigation overall: Repertoires were compared across peripheral blood and tumor or nodule tissue samples from malignant and benign thyroid patients. The research as a whole found: In both blood and tumor samples, malignant tumors were reported to have significantly higher TCR beta diversity than benign nodules.

This clone was seen at least ten times. Its binding antigen is unknown. No qualities accompany the bases; no much larger clone lies one base away. Library preparation was by PCR. Sequenced using an Illumina HiSeq 4000. The TCR beta-chain CDR3 region of each patient was profiled by high-throughput sequencing. On the authors' methods: Drawing on CDR3 differences between clinicopathological groups, the researchers built a classifier meant to tell apart patients with distant-metastatic papillary thyroid cancer. Repertoire diversity was assessed with the Shannon index, and tumor-blood repertoire similarity with the Morisita-Horn index. In TCRdb, the public reads were trimmed at Q25 with fastp and aligned with MiXCR, with productive beta chains retained. It is TCRdb's table, rather than the study itself, that gives the V and J calls and clone size. The sample table records roughly 14,000 clones; around 25% of these occur just once. The ten largest account for less than 8.5% of the sample.

No patient had received any treatment before thyroid surgery. Using T-cell receptor beta sequencing, the researchers looked back retrospectively at clinical samples from patients, gathered between about 2012 and 2019. The germline V gene (reference sequence) specifies GTSNPN as CDR1 and SVGIG as CDR2. V was cut back by 7 bases and J by 5 bases, leaving a gap of 17 bases between them. From the cysteine through the phenylalanine, the CDR3 covers 14 amino acids. The read is trimmed to its CDR3 DNA, 42 bases read in frame from base 1. Rearrangement joined TRBV30 to TRBJ2-2; TRBD2 is perhaps the D gene, given 6 matching bases. Sequenced input: tumor tissue. The clonotype was recovered from a female donor with papillary thyroid cancer or a benign thyroid nodule (not recorded which). Some clones in this sample may be carry-over from other donors' samples. The nucleotide sequence reads as follows: TGTGCCTCCACCCGGGACGGAGGGACCGGGGAGCTGTTTTTT. Its protein reads: CASTRDGGTGELFF. This CDR3, with the reference TRBV30 and TRBJ2-2 proteins standing in past its ends, gives the full variable domain SQTIHQWPATLVQPVGSPLSLECTVEGTSNPNLYWYRQAAGRGLQLLFYSVGIGQISSEVPQNLSASRPQDRQFILSSKKLLLSDSGFYLCASTRDGGTGELFFGEGSRLTVL.